A selection of T cell receptor beta chains follows, all from one sample in a study of PD-L1 blockade in urothelial cancer. The data were produced by immunoSEQ multiplex PCR, yet TCRdb's version contains in-frame clones alone and is incomplete. The sample yields 30,000 to 50,000 clones, roughly nine tenths seen once. The source was PBMCs, collected around atezolizumab (anti-PD-L1) treatment. These receptors were taken from a woman aged 55-69 years with urothelial cancer. Each CDR3 is given with its conserved first and last residue. The D gene is left open where the match is weak. Clone size is not always given. Where it is, it says once, few, many or a class for expanded clones.

V gene: TRBV6-1
D gene: NA
J gene: TRBJ2-1
clone size: NA
CDR3 DNA: TGTGCCAGCAGTGACCGTTACAATGAGCAGTTCTTC
CDR3 protein: CASSDRYNEQFF

V gene: TRBV5-1
D gene: TRBD1
J gene: TRBJ2-4
clone size: NA
CDR3 DNA: TGCGCCAGCAGCTCTGGACAGGGAGACGCCAAAAACATTCAGTACTTC
CDR3 protein: CASSSGQGDAKNIQYF

V gene: TRBV6-5
D gene: NA
J gene: TRBJ1-2
clone size: few
CDR3 DNA: TGTGCCGTATCTGCGGGGGCTGGCTACACCTTC
CDR3 protein: CAVSAGAGYTF

V gene: TRBV19
D gene: TRBD1
J gene: TRBJ2-2
clone size: NA
CDR3 DNA: TGTGCCAGTAGTATAGTGGGACAGGGAGGTGGCACCGGGGAGCTGTTTTTT
CDR3 protein: CASSIVGQGGGTGELFF

V gene: TRBV19
D gene: NA
J gene: TRBJ1-5
clone size: NA
CDR3 DNA: TGTGCCAGTAGTATTTCGGGGGGAAATCAGCCCCAGCATTTT
CDR3 protein: CASSISGGNQPQHF

V gene: TRBV7-3
D gene: NA
J gene: TRBJ2-2
clone size: NA
CDR3 DNA: TGTGCCAGCAGCTTCCAGGCACAGGGTGGCACCGGGGAGCTGTTTTTT
CDR3 protein: CASSFQAQGGTGELFF

V gene: TRBV28
D gene: TRBD2
J gene: TRBJ2-3
clone size: NA
CDR3 DNA: TGTGCCAGCAGCCAAACTAGCGGGAGGTTCACAGATACGCAGTATTTT
CDR3 protein: CASSQTSGRFTDTQYF

V gene: TRBV6-6
D gene: NA
J gene: TRBJ2-7
clone size: NA
CDR3 DNA: TGTGCCAGCAGTTACTCGCGCCACGAGCAGTACTTC
CDR3 protein: CASSYSRHEQYF

V gene: TRBV7-2
D gene: NA
J gene: TRBJ2-7
clone size: NA
CDR3 DNA: TGTGCCAGCAGCCCTCTGGACTTTGCCTACGAGCAGTACTTC
CDR3 protein: CASSPLDFAYEQYF

V gene: TRBV30
D gene: TRBD2
J gene: TRBJ2-5
clone size: NA
CDR3 DNA: TGTGCCTGGACAAGCGGGAATGGCGGGACCCAGTACTTC
CDR3 protein: CAWTSGNGGTQYF

V gene: TRBV7-8
D gene: NA
J gene: TRBJ2-7
clone size: NA
CDR3 DNA: TGTGCCAGCAGCTTCGGGTACAAAAGGGGTCTCTATAGCTACGAGCAGTACTTC
CDR3 protein: CASSFGYKRGLYSYEQYF

V gene: TRBV15
D gene: NA
J gene: TRBJ2-3
clone size: NA
CDR3 DNA: TGTGCCACCAGCAGAGATCAAGGCTACCTGAGCAGGGATACGCAGTATTTT
CDR3 protein: CATSRDQGYLSRDTQYF

V gene: TRBV5-1
D gene: TRBD1
J gene: TRBJ1-2
clone size: NA
CDR3 DNA: TGCGCCAGCAGCTTGGAACCAGGGGGCATCTATGGCTACACCTTC
CDR3 protein: CASSLEPGGIYGYTF

V gene: TRBV4-1
D gene: NA
J gene: TRBJ1-4
clone size: NA
CDR3 DNA: TGCGCCAGCAGCCGAGGGACAACTCGGAGGAATGAAAAACTGTTTTTT
CDR3 protein: CASSRGTTRRNEKLFF

V gene: TRBV11-2
D gene: TRBD1
J gene: TRBJ2-7
clone size: NA
CDR3 DNA: TGTGCCAGCAGTCCTAACCGGGACAGGGGCTTCCACTTC
CDR3 protein: CASSPNRDRGFHF

V gene: TRBV10-3
D gene: TRBD2
J gene: TRBJ2-7
clone size: once
CDR3 DNA: TGTGCCATCATGTCGGCTAGCGGAGCCTACGAGCAGTACTTC
CDR3 protein: CAIMSASGAYEQYF

V gene: TRBV6-5
D gene: TRBD1
J gene: TRBJ1-2
clone size: NA
CDR3 DNA: TGTGCCAGCAGTTACTCCTTCGGACAGGGGGACTATGGCTACACCTTC
CDR3 protein: CASSYSFGQGDYGYTF

V gene: TRBV19
D gene: TRBD1
J gene: TRBJ1-1
clone size: NA
CDR3 DNA: TGTGCCAGTAGTAAACCTGGACAGGGAGGGCCTTTCTTT
CDR3 protein: CASSKPGQGGPFF

V gene: TRBV2
D gene: NA
J gene: TRBJ1-4
clone size: NA
CDR3 DNA: TGTGCCAGCAGTGACCGGGATGGAGATGAAAAACTGTTTTTT
CDR3 protein: CASSDRDGDEKLFF

V gene: TRBV6-5
D gene: NA
J gene: TRBJ2-7
clone size: NA
CDR3 DNA: TGTGCCAGCAGTAACAGCTACGAGCAGTACTTC
CDR3 protein: CASSNSYEQYF

V gene: TRBV5-8
D gene: TRBD2
J gene: TRBJ2-5
clone size: NA
CDR3 DNA: TGTGCCAGCAGCTTGGCCGGGACTAGCATCGGGGAGACCCAGTACTTC
CDR3 protein: CASSLAGTSIGETQYF

V gene: TRBV6-5
D gene: TRBD1
J gene: TRBJ1-5
clone size: NA
CDR3 DNA: TGTGCCAGCAGACGACAGGGTTATAGCAATCAGCCCCAGCATTTT
CDR3 protein: CASRRQGYSNQPQHF

V gene: TRBV2
D gene: NA
J gene: TRBJ2-1
clone size: NA
CDR3 DNA: TGTGCCAGCAGTGAGAGACAGAACTCCTACAATGAGCAGTTCTTC
CDR3 protein: CASSERQNSYNEQFF

V gene: TRBV7-8
D gene: TRBD2
J gene: TRBJ2-5
clone size: NA
CDR3 DNA: TGTGCCAGCAGCTTAATCGGACTAGCGCAACAAGAGACCCAGTACTTC
CDR3 protein: CASSLIGLAQQETQYF

V gene: TRBV11-2
D gene: NA
J gene: TRBJ2-5
clone size: NA
CDR3 DNA: TGTGCCACGGGCCAAGAGACCCAGTACTTC
CDR3 protein: CATGQETQYF

V gene: TRBV11-3
D gene: TRBD1
J gene: TRBJ2-7
clone size: NA
CDR3 DNA: TGTGCCAGCAGCCAAGGACAGGGGGCGACCGAGCAGTACTTC
CDR3 protein: CASSQGQGATEQYF

V gene: TRBV6-5
D gene: NA
J gene: TRBJ1-2
clone size: NA
CDR3 DNA: TGTGCCAGTATGGCCCCAGGGCTGAGCTATGGCTACACCTTC
CDR3 protein: CASMAPGLSYGYTF

V gene: TRBV7-9
D gene: TRBD2
J gene: TRBJ2-1
clone size: NA
CDR3 DNA: TGTGCCAGCAGCTATAAACCGGGACTAGCATATGAGCAGTTCTTC
CDR3 protein: CASSYKPGLAYEQFF

V gene: TRBV19
D gene: NA
J gene: TRBJ1-2
clone size: NA
CDR3 DNA: TGTGCCAGTAGTCTAACCGGAGCATACTATGGCTACACCTTC
CDR3 protein: CASSLTGAYYGYTF

V gene: TRBV6-5
D gene: NA
J gene: TRBJ1-5
clone size: NA
CDR3 DNA: TGTGCCAGCAGCCCCTCGGGGTCAAGTCAGCCCCAGCATTTT
CDR3 protein: CASSPSGSSQPQHF

V gene: TRBV2
D gene: TRBD2
J gene: TRBJ2-1
clone size: once
CDR3 DNA: TGTGCCAGCAGTGCCCCTAGCGGGGAGAACAATGAGCAGTTCTTC
CDR3 protein: CASSAPSGENNEQFF

V gene: TRBV2
D gene: NA
J gene: TRBJ2-7
clone size: NA
CDR3 DNA: TGTGCCAGCAGTGAAGTCGGGGAGTACGAGCAGTACTTC
CDR3 protein: CASSEVGEYEQYF

V gene: TRBV9
D gene: NA
J gene: TRBJ2-2
clone size: NA
CDR3 DNA: TGTGCCAGCAGCGTACGGGGTAGCGGTTTGGGAGGCACCGGGGAGCTGTTTTTT
CDR3 protein: CASSVRGSGLGGTGELFF

V gene: TRBV6-5
D gene: TRBD2
J gene: TRBJ2-1
clone size: NA
CDR3 DNA: TGTGCCAGCAGTTACGACGCGGGAGAGGTGTCGGATGAGCAGTTCTTC
CDR3 protein: CASSYDAGEVSDEQFF

V gene: TRBV15
D gene: NA
J gene: TRBJ1-2
clone size: NA
CDR3 DNA: TGTGCCACCAGCAGAGATGGTGGGGCCTATGGCTACACCTTC
CDR3 protein: CATSRDGGAYGYTF

V gene: TRBV7-2
D gene: NA
J gene: TRBJ2-3
clone size: NA
CDR3 DNA: TGTGCCAGCAGCTTTACGAGGGGCACAGATACGCAGTATTTT
CDR3 protein: CASSFTRGTDTQYF

V gene: TRBV4-1
D gene: NA
J gene: TRBJ1-1
clone size: NA
CDR3 DNA: TGCGCCAGCAGTTTCCCACAGGGTTATACTGAAGCTTTCTTT
CDR3 protein: CASSFPQGYTEAFF

V gene: TRBV7-9
D gene: TRBD2
J gene: TRBJ2-3
clone size: NA
CDR3 DNA: TGTGCCAGCAGCTTCGGGACTAGCGGGAGGACAGATACGCAGTATTTT
CDR3 protein: CASSFGTSGRTDTQYF

V gene: TRBV5-8
D gene: NA
J gene: TRBJ2-4
clone size: NA
CDR3 DNA: TGTGCCAGCGAGCTACGTATGCACATTCAGTACTTC
CDR3 protein: CASELRMHIQYF

V gene: TRBV2
D gene: NA
J gene: TRBJ2-1
clone size: NA
CDR3 DNA: TGTGCCAGCAGTTTGGCCCCTGCTGGTCGACTTTACAATGAGCAGTTCTTC
CDR3 protein: CASSLAPAGRLYNEQFF

V gene: TRBV28
D gene: NA
J gene: TRBJ2-7
clone size: NA
CDR3 DNA: TGTGCCAGCGTTGATCGGGGCTCCTACGAGCAGTACTTC
CDR3 protein: CASVDRGSYEQYF

V gene: TRBV7-3
D gene: TRBD2
J gene: TRBJ2-3
clone size: NA
CDR3 DNA: TGTGCCAGCAGCCCTAGAGCGGGAGAGGGCACAGATACGCAGTATTTT
CDR3 protein: CASSPRAGEGTDTQYF

V gene: TRBV5-1
D gene: NA
J gene: TRBJ2-1
clone size: NA
CDR3 DNA: TGCGCCAGCAGCCCGACCTTAGCGGCCAGCTCCTACAATGAGCAGTTCTTC
CDR3 protein: CASSPTLAASSYNEQFF

V gene: TRBV10-3
D gene: TRBD2
J gene: TRBJ2-3
clone size: once
CDR3 DNA: TGTGCCATCAGGCCGGGACTAGCGGAGGGGACAGATACGCAGTATTTT
CDR3 protein: CAIRPGLAEGTDTQYF

V gene: TRBV10-2
D gene: NA
J gene: TRBJ1-5
clone size: once
CDR3 DNA: TGCGCCAGCAGTGAAGTGAAGGAGTACCAGCCCCAGCATTTT
CDR3 protein: CASSEVKEYQPQHF

V gene: TRBV27
D gene: TRBD1
J gene: TRBJ1-1
clone size: NA
CDR3 DNA: TGTGCCAGCAGTTCCACAGGGGGCGTAACTGAAGCTTTCTTT
CDR3 protein: CASSSTGGVTEAFF